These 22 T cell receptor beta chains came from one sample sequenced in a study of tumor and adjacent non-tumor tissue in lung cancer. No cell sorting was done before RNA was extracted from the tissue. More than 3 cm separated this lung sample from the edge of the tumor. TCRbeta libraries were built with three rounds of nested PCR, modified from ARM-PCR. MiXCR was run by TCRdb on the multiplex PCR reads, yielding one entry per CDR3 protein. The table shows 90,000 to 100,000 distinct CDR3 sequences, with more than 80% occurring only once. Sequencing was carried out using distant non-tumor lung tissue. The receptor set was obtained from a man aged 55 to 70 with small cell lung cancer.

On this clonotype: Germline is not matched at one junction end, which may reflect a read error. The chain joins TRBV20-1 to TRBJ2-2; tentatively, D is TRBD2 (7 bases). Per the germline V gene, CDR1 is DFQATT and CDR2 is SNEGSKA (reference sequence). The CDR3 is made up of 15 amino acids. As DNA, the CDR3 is TGCTGTGCCCTTTCGGGACGGGGGGCTAGCGGGGAGCTGTTTTTT. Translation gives CCALSGRGASGELFF.

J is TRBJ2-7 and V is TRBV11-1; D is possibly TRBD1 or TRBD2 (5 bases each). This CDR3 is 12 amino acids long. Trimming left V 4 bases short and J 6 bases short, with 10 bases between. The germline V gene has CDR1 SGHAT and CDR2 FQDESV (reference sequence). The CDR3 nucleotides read TGTGCCAGCAGCTCACCGGGGCGCGAGCAGTACTTC. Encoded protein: CASSSPGREQYF. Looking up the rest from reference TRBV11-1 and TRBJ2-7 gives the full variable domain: EAEVAQSPRYKITEKSQAVAFWCDPISGHATLYWYRQILGQGPELLVQFQDESVVDDSQLPKDRFSAERLKGVDSTLKIQPAELGDSAMYLCASSSPGREQYFGPGTRLTVT.

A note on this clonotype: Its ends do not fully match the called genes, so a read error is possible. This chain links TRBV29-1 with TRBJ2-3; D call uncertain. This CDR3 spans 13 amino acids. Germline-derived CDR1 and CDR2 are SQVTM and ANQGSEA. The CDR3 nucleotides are TGCAACGTTGAAACCGGTAGTACAGATACGCAGTATTTT. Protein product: CNVETGSTDTQYF.

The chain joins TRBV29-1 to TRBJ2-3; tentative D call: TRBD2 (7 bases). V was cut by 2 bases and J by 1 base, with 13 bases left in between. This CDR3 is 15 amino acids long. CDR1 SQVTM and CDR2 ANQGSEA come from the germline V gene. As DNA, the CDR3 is TGCAGCGTTGAATGGCGGGGGCCCGGCACAGATACGCAGTATTTT. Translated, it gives CSVEWRGPGTDTQYF.

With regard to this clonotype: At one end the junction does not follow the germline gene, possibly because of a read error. DNA of the CDR3: TGCAGTGTTGAAGGGCTTAACCATGGCTACACCTTC. Amino acid sequence: CSVEGLNHGYTF. The chain has TRBV29-1 and TRBJ1-2; no firm D call. Germline V CDR1 and CDR2: SQVTM, ANQGSEA. There are 12 residues in the CDR3.

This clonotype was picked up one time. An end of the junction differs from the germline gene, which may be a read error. CDR3 sequence: CASSLPLLAGDNEQFF. The DNA for the CDR3 is TGTGCCAGCAGCTTACCTTTACTAGCGGGAGACAATGAACAGTTCTTC. V gene TRBV11-2 combines with J gene TRBJ2-1; the match to TRBD2 covers 11 bases. Germline CDR1 reads SGHAT; CDR2 reads FQNNGV. There are 16 residues in the CDR3. Full variable domain (rest looked up from reference TRBV11-2 and TRBJ2-1): EAGVAQSPRYKIIEKRQSVAFWCNPISGHATLYWYQQILGQGPKLLIQFQNNGVVDDSQLPKDRFSAERLKGVDSTLKIQPAKLEDSAVYLCASSLPLLAGDNEQFFGPGTRLTVL.

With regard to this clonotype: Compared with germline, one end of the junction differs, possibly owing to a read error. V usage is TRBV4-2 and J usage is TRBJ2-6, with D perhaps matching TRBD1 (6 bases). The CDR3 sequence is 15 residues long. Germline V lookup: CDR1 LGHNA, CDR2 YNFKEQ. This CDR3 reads CASSRDNFGANVLPF. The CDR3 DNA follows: TGTGCCAGCAGCCGGGACAACTTTGGGGCCAACGTCCTACCTTTC.

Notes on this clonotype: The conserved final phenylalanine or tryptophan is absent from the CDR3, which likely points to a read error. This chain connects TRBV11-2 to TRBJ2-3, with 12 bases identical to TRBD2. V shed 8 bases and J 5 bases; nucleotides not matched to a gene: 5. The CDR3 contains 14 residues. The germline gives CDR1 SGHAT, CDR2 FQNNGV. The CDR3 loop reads CASRRLAGEDTQYL. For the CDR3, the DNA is TGTGCCAGCCGCCGACTAGCGGGAGAAGATACGCAGTATTTG.

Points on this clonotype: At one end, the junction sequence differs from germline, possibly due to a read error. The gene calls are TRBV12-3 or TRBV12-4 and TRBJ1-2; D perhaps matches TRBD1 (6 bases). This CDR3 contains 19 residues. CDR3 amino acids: CASCLGRGGLVYLNYGYTF. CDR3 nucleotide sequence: TGTGCCAGCTGTTTAGGGAGGGGGGGACTTGTTTACCTTAACTATGGCTACACCTTC.

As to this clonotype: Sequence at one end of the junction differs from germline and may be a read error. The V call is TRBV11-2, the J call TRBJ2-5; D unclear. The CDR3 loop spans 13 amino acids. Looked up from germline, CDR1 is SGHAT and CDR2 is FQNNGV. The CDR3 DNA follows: TGTACCAGCAGCTTAGGTGAGAAAGAGACCAGGTACTTC. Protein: CTSSLGEKETRYF.

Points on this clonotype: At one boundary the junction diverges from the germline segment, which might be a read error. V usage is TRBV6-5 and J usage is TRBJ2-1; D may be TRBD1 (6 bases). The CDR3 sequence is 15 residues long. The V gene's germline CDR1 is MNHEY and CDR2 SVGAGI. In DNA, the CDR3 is TGTGCCAGTAGTTACCGACAGGCAGGGCTCGGTGAGCAGCTCTTC. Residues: CASSYRQAGLGEQLF.

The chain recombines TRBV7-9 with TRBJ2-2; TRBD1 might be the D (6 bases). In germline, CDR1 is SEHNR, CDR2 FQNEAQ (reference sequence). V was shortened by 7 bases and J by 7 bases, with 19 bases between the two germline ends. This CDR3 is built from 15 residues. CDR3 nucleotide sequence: TGTGCCAGCAACTTGAGGACAGTGAGAGACGGGGAGCTGTTTTTT. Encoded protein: CASNLRTVRDGELFF.

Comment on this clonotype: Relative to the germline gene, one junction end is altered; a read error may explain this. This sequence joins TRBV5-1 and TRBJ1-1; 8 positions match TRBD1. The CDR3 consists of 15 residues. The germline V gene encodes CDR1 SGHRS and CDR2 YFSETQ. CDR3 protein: CASSLVQGVNTEAFF. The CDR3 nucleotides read TGCGCCAGCAGCTTGGTACAGGGGGTAAACACCGAAGCTTTCTTT. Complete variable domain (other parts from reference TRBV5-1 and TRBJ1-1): KAGVTQTPRYLIKTRGQQVTLSCSPISGHRSVSWYQQTPGQGLQFLFEYFSETQRNKGNFPGRFSGRQFSNSRSEMNVSTLELGDSALYLCASSLVQGVNTEAFFGQGTRLTVV.

In DNA, the CDR3 is TGTGCCAGCAGTTTTATGTGGAAGGGGGCGGGGAGCACAGATACGCAGTATTTT. Residues: CASSFMWKGAGSTDTQYF. The chain employs TRBV28 and TRBJ2-3, with D maybe TRBD1 (7 bases). The CDR3 totals 18 residues. Germline V gene data show CDR1 as MDHEN and CDR2 as SYDVKM. V lost 3 bases and J 0 bases, leaving 19 bases between the germline ends.

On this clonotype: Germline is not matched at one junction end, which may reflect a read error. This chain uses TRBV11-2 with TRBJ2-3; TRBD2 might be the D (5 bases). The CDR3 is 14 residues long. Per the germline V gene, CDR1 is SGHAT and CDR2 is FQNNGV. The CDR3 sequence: CASTLMGEVDTQYF. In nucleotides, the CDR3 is TGTGCCAGCACCTTAATGGGAGAGGTAGATACGCAGTATTTT.

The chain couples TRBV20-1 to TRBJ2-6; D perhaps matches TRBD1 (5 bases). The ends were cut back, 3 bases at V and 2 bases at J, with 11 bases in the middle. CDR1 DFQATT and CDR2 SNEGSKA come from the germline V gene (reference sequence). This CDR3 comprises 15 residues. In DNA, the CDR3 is TGCAGTGCTAGGACAGACTCCCCTGGGGCCAACGTCCTGACTTTC. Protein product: CSARTDSPGANVLTF.

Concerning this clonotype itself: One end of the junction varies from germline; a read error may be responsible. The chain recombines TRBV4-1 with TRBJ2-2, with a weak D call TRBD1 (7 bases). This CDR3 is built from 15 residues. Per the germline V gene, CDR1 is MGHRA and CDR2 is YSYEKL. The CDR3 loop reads CASSSRGAYTWELCF. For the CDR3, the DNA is TGCGCCAGCAGCAGCAGGGGGGCCTATACCTGGGAGTTGTGTTTT.

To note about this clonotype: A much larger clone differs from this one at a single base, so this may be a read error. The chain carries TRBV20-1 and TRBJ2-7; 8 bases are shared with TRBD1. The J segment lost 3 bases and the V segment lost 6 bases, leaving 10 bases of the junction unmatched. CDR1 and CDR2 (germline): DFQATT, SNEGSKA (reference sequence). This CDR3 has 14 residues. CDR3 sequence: CSALLDRDVYEQYF. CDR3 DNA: TGCAGTGCCCTACTGGACAGGGACGTCTACGAGCAGTACTTC.

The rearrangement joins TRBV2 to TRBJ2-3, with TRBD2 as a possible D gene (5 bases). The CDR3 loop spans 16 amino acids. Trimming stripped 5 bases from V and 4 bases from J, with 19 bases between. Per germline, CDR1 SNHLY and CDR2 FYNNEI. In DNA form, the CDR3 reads TGTGCCAGCAGTCAAATAGGGAGCGCCCTGGCAGATACGCAGTATTTT. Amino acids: CASSQIGSALADTQYF. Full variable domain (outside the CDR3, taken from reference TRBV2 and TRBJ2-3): EPEVTQTPSHQVTQMGQEVILRCVPISNHLYFYWYRQILGQKVEFLVSFYNNEISEKSEIFDDQFSVERPDGSNFTLKIRSTKLEDSAMYFCASSQIGSALADTQYFGPGTRLTVL.

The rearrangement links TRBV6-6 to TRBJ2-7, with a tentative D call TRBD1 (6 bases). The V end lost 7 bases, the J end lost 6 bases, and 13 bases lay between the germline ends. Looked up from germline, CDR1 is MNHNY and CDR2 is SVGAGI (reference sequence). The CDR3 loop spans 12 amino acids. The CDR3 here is CASNLTGSEQYV. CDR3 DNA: TGTGCCAGCAATTTGACAGGTTCCGAGCAGTACGTC.

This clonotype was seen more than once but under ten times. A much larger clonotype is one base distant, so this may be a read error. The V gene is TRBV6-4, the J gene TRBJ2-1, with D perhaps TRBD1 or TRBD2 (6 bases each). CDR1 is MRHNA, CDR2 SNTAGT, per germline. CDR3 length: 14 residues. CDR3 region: CVSSDLQGTGVRFF. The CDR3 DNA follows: TGTGTCAGCAGTGACCTACAGGGAACGGGGGTTCGGTTCTTC.

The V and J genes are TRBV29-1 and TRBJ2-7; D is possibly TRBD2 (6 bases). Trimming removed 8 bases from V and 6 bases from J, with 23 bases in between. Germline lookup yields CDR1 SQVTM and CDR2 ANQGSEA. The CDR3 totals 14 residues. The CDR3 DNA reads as TGCAGCCTTGGGCGTTCGGGACTCAGCGGCGAGCAGTACTTC. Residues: CSLGRSGLSGEQYF.